Sequencing of this T cell receptor (beta chain) was carried out in a study of blood T cells in healthy people across ages. Overall study: Template-switching capture recovered about one barcoded beta molecule per two T cells.

CDR3 length equals 16 residues. Germline trimming cut 4 bases from V and 4 bases from J; bases unmatched to any gene: 6. Germline assignment: CDR1 SNHLY and CDR2 FYNNEI. In regard to this clonotype: The antigen is unknown.

The use of a sample-barcoded 5' primer and a J-beta primer mix characterized a second PCR of about 7 to 12 cycles. TCRdb called the 5' RACE reads again in MiXCR, with one record for every CDR3 protein. The table shows about 640,000 distinct CDR3 sequences, with 58% occurring only once. Peripheral blood, approximately 10 milliliters per donor, was collected. Total RNA amounts of at least 5.5 micrograms were extracted per sample. Overall study results and limits: Diversity estimates from one million T cells were considered underestimates.

The material sequenced was blood. The clonotype was recovered from a man aged 55 to 70 in good health. J is TRBJ2-5 and V is TRBV2; 13 nucleotides match TRBD2. CDR3 nucleotide sequence: TGTGCCAGCAGTGCTCGGACTAGCGGGGGAGGAGAGACCCAGTACTTC. Its protein is CASSARTSGGGETQYF.